The next 25 T cell receptor beta chains were all read from a single sample in a study of cytomegalovirus exposure and HLA in healthy donors. Both 60 Vbeta primers and 13 Jbeta primers went into the PCR. TCRdb's copy holds only in-frame clones and misses some; the assay was immunoSEQ multiplex PCR. The table records 95,000 to 150,000 clones, more than 60% of them present only once. The sequencing sample was made of PBMCs. The receptors derive from a man aged 40-55 years in good health and CMV-seropositive.

The rearrangement joins TRBV7-9 to TRBJ1-1; D is unresolved. V shed 3 bases and J shed 5 bases, with 13 bases lying between them. CDR1 and CDR2 from the germline V gene are SEHNR and FQNEAQ (reference sequence). The CDR3 has 14 amino acids. In DNA form, the CDR3 reads TGTGCCAGCAGCTTCCCCCGGGTTGGAACTGAAGCTTTCTTT. Protein product: CASSFPRVGTEAFF.

J is TRBJ1-3 and V is TRBV4-2, with unresolved D. V dropped 0 bases and J dropped 2 bases, with 8 bases sitting between them. This CDR3 has 15 amino acids. Germline CDR1 is LGHNA and CDR2 is YNFKEQ. DNA of the CDR3: TGTGCCAGCAGCCAAGATCGAGGGACTGGAAACACCATATATTTT. Protein: CASSQDRGTGNTIYF.

The chain recombines TRBV28 with TRBJ1-5; 7 bases line up with TRBD1. The CDR3 sequence is 14 residues long. CDR1 is MDHEN and CDR2 is SYDVKM in the germline V gene. Trimming cost V 6 bases and J 9 bases; bases outside gene matches: 11. The CDR3 region has the DNA TGTGCCAGCAGGATTGACAGGGTGCGGGGGCCCCAGCATTTT. This gives the protein CASRIDRVRGPQHF.

The J gene is TRBJ2-1, the V gene TRBV18, with D maybe TRBD2 (5 bases). This CDR3 is built from 14 residues. Germline V CDR1 and CDR2: KGHSH, LQKENI. V dropped 2 bases and J dropped 5 bases, with 10 bases sitting between them. The CDR3 region has the DNA TGTGCCAGCTCACCAGGAGGACGAGACAATGAGCAGTTCTTC. It translates to CASSPGGRDNEQFF.

The rearrangement uses TRBV19 and TRBJ1-5; 10 nucleotides agree with TRBD1. Trimming removed 6 bases from V and 6 bases from J; junction bases left unmatched: 23. The CDR3 runs 20 residues. Germline-derived CDR1 and CDR2 are LNHDA and SQIVND (reference sequence). The CDR3, as DNA: TGTGCCAGTAGCCCCCTCAAACCGGGACAGGGGACGTGGAGGGCTCAGCCCCAGCATTTT. It translates to CASSPLKPGQGTWRAQPQHF. Together with reference TRBV19 and TRBJ1-5, the CDR3 gives the full variable domain: DGGITQSPKYLFRKEGQNVTLSCEQNLNHDAMYWYRQDPGQGLRLIYYSQIVNDFQKGDIAEGYSVSREKKESFPLTVTSAQKNPTAFYLCASSPLKPGQGTWRAQPQHFGDGTRLSIL.

This chain links TRBV30 with TRBJ1-5; 7 nucleotides align to TRBD1. V lost 3 bases and J lost 5; bases outside the gene matches: 4. Germline V gene lookup returns CDR1 GTSNPN and CDR2 SVGIG (reference sequence). The CDR3 contains 13 residues. The CDR3 DNA sequence: TGTGCCTGGAGCACAGGGGAGCATCAGCCCCAGCATTTT. As protein: CAWSTGEHQPQHF.

J is TRBJ2-2 and V is TRBV12-5; D remains unclear. CDR1 is LGHNT, CDR2 FRNRAP, per germline. Trimming removed 4 bases from V and 3 bases from J, with 6 bases in between. The CDR3 is 13 amino acids. The CDR3 DNA reads as TGTGCTAGTGGTTCCTATCACACCGGGGAGCTGTTTTTT. Protein: CASGSYHTGELFF.

In this sample, this clone turned up once. This sequence joins TRBV4-1 and TRBJ2-2, with 9 bases fitting TRBD2. The V gene end was trimmed by 0 bases and the J gene end by 6 bases; junction bases not matched to a gene: 8. Germline V gives CDR1 MGHRA, CDR2 YSYEKL. The length of the CDR3 is 17 residues. The CDR3 DNA reads TGCGCCAGCAGCCAAGATCAAAATAGCGGGAGATCCGGGGAGCTGTTTTTT. This codes for CASSQDQNSGRSGELFF.

This sequence joins TRBV6-6 and TRBJ2-1; D perhaps matches TRBD2 (6 bases). The germline V gene encodes CDR1 MNHNY and CDR2 SVGAGI (reference sequence). Trimming cost V 5 bases and J 7 bases, with 12 bases left between them. This CDR3 is built from 13 residues. CDR3 loop: CASSRDLGNEQFF. CDR3 nucleotide sequence: TGTGCCAGCAGTCGGGACTTGGGAAATGAGCAGTTCTTC.

The table lists this clone with a count of one. This sequence joins TRBV2 and TRBJ2-1; 7 bases align to TRBD2. The CDR3 totals 15 residues. With 2 bases clipped from V and 3 bases from J, the junction kept 4 bases outside the gene matches. The V gene's germline CDR1 is SNHLY and CDR2 FYNNEI. CDR3 nucleotide sequence: TGTGCCAGCAGTGAAAGAGGACTAGTCTACAATGAGCAGTTCTTC. This sequence encodes CASSERGLVYNEQFF.

The V and J genes are TRBV28 and TRBJ2-3; D not certain. V was clipped by 7 bases and J by 5 bases, with 10 bases between them. The germline V gene encodes CDR1 MDHEN and CDR2 SYDVKM. The CDR3 runs 12 residues. CDR3: CASTSSGDTQYF. The CDR3 region has the DNA TGTGCCAGCACCTCCTCGGGAGATACGCAGTATTTT.

In its sample, this clone was seen a few times. The CDR3 spells CATSRRDRAYEQYF. The CDR3 region has the DNA TGTGCCACCAGCAGACGGGACAGGGCTTACGAGCAGTACTTC. The chain couples TRBV15 to TRBJ2-7; 9 nucleotides agree with TRBD1. The CDR3 is 14 residues long. Looked up from germline, CDR1 is LNHNV and CDR2 is YYDKDF (reference sequence). J was trimmed by 4 bases and V by 2 bases; bases with no gene match: 3.

This clone was recorded once. This chain links TRBV28 with TRBJ1-2, with TRBD1 as a possible D gene (5 bases). Germline V gives CDR1 MDHEN, CDR2 SYDVKM. The V end lost 6 bases, the J end lost 7 bases, and 18 bases lay between the germline ends. The CDR3 is 14 amino acids. CDR3 in amino acids: CASRIPIAGLGYTF. In DNA form, the CDR3 reads TGTGCCAGCAGGATCCCAATTGCGGGGCTTGGCTACACCTTC.

This clone was counted once. This chain uses TRBV7-3 with TRBJ2-1, with 13 bases identical to TRBD2. The germline V gene has CDR1 SGHTA and CDR2 FQGTGA. Trimming removed 5 bases from V and 8 bases from J; junction bases left unmatched: 9. The CDR3 has 16 residues. As DNA, the CDR3 is TGTGCCAGCAGCCCCACTAGCGGGGGGGCCCAAGATGAGCAGTTCTTC. Its protein product is CASSPTSGGAQDEQFF.

The chain has TRBV29-1 and TRBJ2-3; TRBD1 agrees at 10 bases. Trimming took 7 bases from V and 1 from J; bases not matched to a gene: 5. The CDR3 covers 14 residues. The germline V gene has CDR1 SQVTM and CDR2 ANQGSEA. For the CDR3, the DNA is TGCAGCGCAACCGGGACAGGGGGCACAGATACGCAGTATTTT. Amino acid sequence: CSATGTGGTDTQYF.

The chain is built from TRBV27 and TRBJ2-1, with 10 bases aligning to TRBD2. V dropped 3 bases and J dropped 8; count of bases not matched to a gene: 7. The CDR3 has 15 residues. Germline values: CDR1 MNHEY, CDR2 SMNVEV (reference sequence). The CDR3 sequence is CASSLRLAGWDEQFF. For the CDR3, the DNA is TGTGCCAGCAGTTTGAGACTAGCGGGTTGGGATGAGCAGTTCTTC.

The chain joins TRBV29-1 to TRBJ2-3; TRBD1 might be the D (6 bases). With 0 bases removed from V and 6 bases from J, the gap between germline ends came to 7 bases. CDR3 length: 12 amino acids. CDR1 SQVTM and CDR2 ANQGSEA come from the germline V gene. The CDR3 region is CSVEDQGDTQYF. The DNA of the CDR3 is TGCAGCGTTGAAGACCAGGGGGATACGCAGTATTTT.

The chain joins TRBV5-6 to TRBJ1-5, with D maybe TRBD1 (5 bases). Germline V gene data show CDR1 as SGHDT and CDR2 as YYEEEE. V was clipped by 0 bases and J by 5 bases, with 9 bases between them. There are 14 residues in the CDR3. CDR3 sequence (DNA): TGTGCCAGCAGCTTGGCCCAAGGGGATCAGCCCCAGCATTTT. Protein sequence: CASSLAQGDQPQHF.

The V gene is TRBV29-1, the J gene TRBJ2-2, with no clear D. This CDR3 contains 14 residues. CDR1 and CDR2 (germline): SQVTM, ANQGSEA. V lost 6 bases to trimming and J lost 1 base, with 12 bases between them. CDR3 sequence reads: CSVRQGLNTGELFF. The DNA for the CDR3 is TGCAGCGTGCGACAAGGCCTGAACACCGGGGAGCTGTTTTTT.

This sequence joins TRBV5-1 and TRBJ1-3, with D hard to call. Per germline, CDR1 SGHRS and CDR2 YFSETQ. Trimming stripped 0 bases from V and 0 bases from J, with 10 bases between. The CDR3 is made up of 16 amino acids. CDR3 DNA sequence: TGCGCCAGCAGCTTGGAGCGTCAGCTCTCTGGAAACACCATATATTTT. The encoded protein is CASSLERQLSGNTIYF.

This chain connects TRBV5-6 to TRBJ2-5; D gene unclear. Germline V gene lookup returns CDR1 SGHDT and CDR2 YYEEEE. The germline V and J ends were trimmed by 0 bases and 2 bases, with 5 bases remaining between them. The CDR3 extends over 13 amino acids. CDR3 residues: CASSLASQETQYF. The CDR3 DNA sequence: TGTGCCAGCAGCTTGGCCAGTCAAGAGACCCAGTACTTC.

There are a few counts of this clone. The rearrangement uses TRBV6-1 and TRBJ1-5, with D hard to call. The CDR3 extends over 15 amino acids. The V end was cut by 7 bases, the J end by 0 bases, with 13 bases between. Germline V gene sequence: CDR1 MNHNS, CDR2 SASEGT. The CDR3 sequence: CASKTDHNSNQPQHF. The CDR3, as DNA: TGTGCCAGCAAAACAGACCACAATAGCAATCAGCCCCAGCATTTT.

This chain joins TRBV2 and TRBJ1-1; TRBD1 might be the D (6 bases). This CDR3 region has 13 residues. V lost 3 bases and J 7 bases, leaving 12 bases between the germline ends. Germline values: CDR1 SNHLY, CDR2 FYNNEI. The CDR3 is CASSDQGWNEAFF. DNA of the CDR3: TGTGCCAGCAGTGACCAGGGGTGGAATGAAGCTTTCTTT.

The chain uses TRBV7-3 and TRBJ1-2; D call uncertain. V dropped 0 bases and J dropped 8 bases, with 13 bases sitting between them. The germline gives CDR1 SGHTA, CDR2 FQGTGA. There are 14 residues in the CDR3. CDR3 amino acids: CASSLTLDGDGYTF. In nucleotides, the CDR3 is TGTGCCAGCAGCTTAACTCTAGACGGTGACGGCTACACCTTC.

V and J are TRBV2 and TRBJ2-7; 13 bases are shared with TRBD2. The germline gives CDR1 SNHLY, CDR2 FYNNEI. V lost 6 bases to trimming and J lost 3 bases; unmatched junction nucleotides: 5. The CDR3 has 15 residues. CDR3 in amino acids: CASRGGLAGYYEQYF. The DNA of the CDR3 is TGTGCCAGCAGGGGGGGACTAGCGGGATACTACGAGCAGTACTTC.